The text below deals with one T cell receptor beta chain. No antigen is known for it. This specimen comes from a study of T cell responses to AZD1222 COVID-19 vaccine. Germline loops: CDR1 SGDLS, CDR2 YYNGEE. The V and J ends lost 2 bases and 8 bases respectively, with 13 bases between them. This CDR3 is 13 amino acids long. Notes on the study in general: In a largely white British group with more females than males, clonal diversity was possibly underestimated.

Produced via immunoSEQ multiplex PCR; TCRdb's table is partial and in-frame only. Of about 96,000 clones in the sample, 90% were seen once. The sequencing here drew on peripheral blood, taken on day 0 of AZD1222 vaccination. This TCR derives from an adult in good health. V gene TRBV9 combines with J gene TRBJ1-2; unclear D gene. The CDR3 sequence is CASSVLGGLGYTF. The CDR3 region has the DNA TGTGCCAGCAGCGTCTTAGGAGGCTTGGGCTACACCTTC.